The rows below give T cell receptor beta chains drawn from one sample of a study of shared clonotypes between healthy human individuals. Profiled with immunoSEQ multiplex PCR; TCRdb holds only in-frame clones, not every one. The sample has over 850,000 clones; 75% to 85% are singletons. The sample comprised memory CD4+ T cells from PBMCs. The receptors originated from a man aged 18-30 years in good health. Some clones in this sample may be carry-over from other donors' samples. Both conserved end residues are part of each CDR3. D genes are given only for firm matches. Some rows mark clone size as missing; the rest say once, few, many or name a class of expanded clone.

v_call	clone_size	d_call	j_call	cdr3_nt	cdr3_aa
TRBV2	.	.	TRBJ1-4	TGTGCCAGCAATAGTGAAGCCAGAGCCGTTAATGAAAAACTGTTTTTT	CASNSEARAVNEKLFF
TRBV7-6	.	TRBD2	TRBJ2-2	TGTGCCAGCAGTATGGGCAGCGGGAGAGGCACCGGGGAGCTGTTTTTT	CASSMGSGRGTGELFF
TRBV6-5	.	TRBD2	TRBJ2-1	TGTGCCAGCACCTCCCCGACTAGCTCTTACAATGAGCAGTTCTTC	CASTSPTSSYNEQFF
TRBV29-1	.	.	TRBJ2-3	TGCAGCGTTGACATAAGCACAGATACGCAGTATTTT	CSVDISTDTQYF
TRBV7-9	.	TRBD1	TRBJ1-2	TGTGCCAGCAGCTTAGAGCTCCCACAGGGGAGGTATGGCTACACCTTC	CASSLELPQGRYGYTF
TRBV6-5	.	.	TRBJ1-2	TGTGCCAGCAGTAGCAAGGAGGGACTCTATGGCTACACCTTC	CASSSKEGLYGYTF
TRBV10-3	.	TRBD1	TRBJ2-1	TGTGCCATCGGCCAACAGGGGGCTTATAACAATGAGCAGTTCTTC	CAIGQQGAYNNEQFF
TRBV14	.	.	TRBJ2-2	TGTGCCAGCAGCCTCCTGGGGGGGCCAGGCACCGGGGAGCTGTTTTTT	CASSLLGGPGTGELFF
TRBV29-1	.	.	TRBJ2-6	TGCAGCGTTCTTGCGTCTGGGGCCAACGTCCTGACTTTC	CSVLASGANVLTF
TRBV6-1	.	.	TRBJ1-1	TGTGCCAGCAGTGTGACTATGAACACTGAAGCTTTCTTT	CASSVTMNTEAFF
TRBV2	few	.	TRBJ2-2	TGTGCCAGCAGTGATACCCAAGGCGGCCCCGGGGAGCTGTTTTTT	CASSDTQGGPGELFF
TRBV11-2	.	.	TRBJ1-4	TGTGCCAGCAGCAGCTTCACAGGGCAGGGTAATGAAAAACTGTTTTTT	CASSSFTGQGNEKLFF
TRBV30	.	.	TRBJ2-4	TGTGCCTGGAGGTCCTCCCCCGGGGACATTCAGTACTTC	CAWRSSPGDIQYF
TRBV27	.	.	TRBJ2-7	TGTGCCAGCAGTTTTGCAGGGATGTCCTACGAGCAGTACTTC	CASSFAGMSYEQYF
TRBV19	.	TRBD2	TRBJ2-1	TGTGCCAGTACGGAGAGGGAGGGCTCCTACAATGAGCAGTTCTTC	CASTEREGSYNEQFF
TRBV10-1	.	.	TRBJ2-7	TGCGCCAGTGTCAAAGGGAAACCCTACGAGCAGTACTTC	CASVKGKPYEQYF
TRBV18	many	.	TRBJ1-5	TGTGCCAGCTCACCACGTGAGGGGTTTGATCAGCCCCAGCATTTT	CASSPREGFDQPQHF
TRBV5-1	.	TRBD2	TRBJ2-4	TGCGCCTGCTCCCAGGCTAGCGGGACGTTAGCCAAAAACATTCAGTACTTC	CACSQASGTLAKNIQYF
TRBV27	few	.	TRBJ2-7	TGTGCCAGCAGTTCATTCGGGACGGTGGACCAGCAGTACTTC	CASSSFGTVDQQYF
TRBV6-1	.	.	TRBJ2-5	TGTGCCAGCAGTGAACCCACGAGAGGGCCCCCACGCCAAGAGACCCAGTACTTC	CASSEPTRGPPRQETQYF
TRBV19	.	TRBD1	TRBJ2-7	TGTGCCAGTAGTAGCCCCCGGACAGGGAAGGACTACGAGCAGTACTTC	CASSSPRTGKDYEQYF
TRBV18	.	.	TRBJ1-2	TGTGCCAGCTCACCATTTAATAACGCCCTCCACTATGGCTACACCTTC	CASSPFNNALHYGYTF
TRBV4-2	.	.	TRBJ1-1	TGTGCCAGCAGCCAAGGGAGTTCAGGGTTCGTGAACACTGAAGCTTTCTTT	CASSQGSSGFVNTEAFF
TRBV28	.	TRBD2	TRBJ2-5	TGTGCCAGCAGTAAGCCCCAGGGAGGGATTACGCTGGGCGAGACCCAGTACTTC	CASSKPQGGITLGETQYF
TRBV7-9	few	.	TRBJ2-1	TGTGCCAGCAGCTTAAGGCGGGCCAACTACAATGAGCAGTTCTTC	CASSLRRANYNEQFF
TRBV19	.	TRBD2	TRBJ2-7	TGTGCCAGTAGTATAGGTGGTAGCGGGACCTACGAGCAGTACTTC	CASSIGGSGTYEQYF
TRBV30	.	.	TRBJ1-2	TGTGCCTGTGCCACCAATACCGGACGCTTCTATGGCTACACCTTC	CACATNTGRFYGYTF
TRBV7-2	.	.	TRBJ2-1	TGTGCCAGCAGCTTAAGGATTGGGCCGACCAGCTCCTACAATGAGCAGTTCTTC	CASSLRIGPTSSYNEQFF
TRBV2	.	TRBD1	TRBJ1-5	TGTGCCAGCAGTTTACAGGGGATGGCGAGCAATCAGCCCCAGCATTTT	CASSLQGMASNQPQHF
TRBV18	.	.	TRBJ2-7	TGTGCCAGCTCACGCGACAGAGTCTACGAGCAGTACTTC	CASSRDRVYEQYF
TRBV5-1	once	.	TRBJ2-3	TGCGCCAGCAGCTTGGCCAGCGGTAGCACAGATACGCAGTATTTT	CASSLASGSTDTQYF
TRBV9	.	.	TRBJ2-1	TGTGCCAGCAGCCCTAGGTTAGGGGGACGGGAGGAGCAGTTCTTC	CASSPRLGGREEQFF
TRBV29-1	.	.	TRBJ1-1	TGCAGCGCAGGCCGCAGGGCGAGTACTGAAGCTTTCTTT	CSAGRRASTEAFF
TRBV7-2	few	.	TRBJ2-3	TGTGCCAGCAGCTTAGCCGGGTCGGGTACGCAGTATTTT	CASSLAGSGTQYF
TRBV5-1	few	.	TRBJ2-2	TGCGCCAGCAGCCCTGGGGGGACGGCAAACACCGGGGAGCTGTTTTTT	CASSPGGTANTGELFF
TRBV5-1	.	TRBD2	TRBJ2-3	TGCGCCAGCAGCCGGACTAGCGGCTCCACAGATACGCAGTATTTT	CASSRTSGSTDTQYF
TRBV9	.	TRBD1	TRBJ2-7	TGTGCCAGCAGCGTAGCGCCGACAGGGGAAGCCTACGAGCAGTACTTC	CASSVAPTGEAYEQYF
TRBV5-1	.	TRBD1	TRBJ1-1	TGCGCCAGCAGCTCCACGACAGGGGTCCGCACTGAAGCTTTCTTT	CASSSTTGVRTEAFF
TRBV7-2	.	.	TRBJ1-3	TGTGCCAGCAGCTTCACACAGGGCTCTGGAAACACCATATATTTT	CASSFTQGSGNTIYF
TRBV28	few	.	TRBJ1-2	TGTGCCAGCAGTACAGGGTATTATGGCTACACCTTC	CASSTGYYGYTF
TRBV28	once	.	TRBJ1-3	TGTGCCAGCAGTTCTTCACTCTCCTCTGGAAACACCATATATTTT	CASSSSLSSGNTIYF
TRBV5-4	.	TRBD1	TRBJ2-7	TGTGCCAGCAGCTCCGGGACAGGGCGTTACGAGCAGTACTTC	CASSSGTGRYEQYF
TRBV6-5	.	TRBD2	TRBJ2-1	TGTGCCAGCAGTTACACGACTAGCGGGAACGATGAGCAGTTCTTC	CASSYTTSGNDEQFF
TRBV28	.	TRBD2	TRBJ2-1	TGTGCCAGCAGTTCAGGACTAGCGGGAAGGAATGAGCAGTTCTTC	CASSSGLAGRNEQFF
TRBV11-1	.	.	TRBJ2-1	TGTGCCAGCAGCTTACGGGGCTACAATGAGCAGTTCTTC	CASSLRGYNEQFF
TRBV6-5	.	.	TRBJ1-5	TGTGCCAGCAGTGTTGACAGGAATCAGCCCCAGCATTTT	CASSVDRNQPQHF
TRBV28	few	.	TRBJ1-3	TGTGCCAGCAGTCCTACCGGGGGCCTGGTCGGAAACACCATATATTTT	CASSPTGGLVGNTIYF
TRBV19	.	TRBD1	TRBJ2-1	TGTGCCAGTAGTTTTAACAGGGGTTACAATGAGCAGTTCTTC	CASSFNRGYNEQFF
TRBV25-1	few	.	TRBJ2-7	TGTGCCAGCAGTGGCCAGGGGCTCTCCTACGAGCAGTACTTC	CASSGQGLSYEQYF
TRBV4-1	.	TRBD2	TRBJ2-3	TGCGCCAGCAGCCAAGAGGGGACTAGCGGAGATACGCAGTATTTT	CASSQEGTSGDTQYF
TRBV5-4	.	TRBD1	TRBJ1-2	TGTGCCAGCAGCACCCGACAGGGGGCGCGTACCTCCGACTATGGCTACACCTTC	CASSTRQGARTSDYGYTF
TRBV5-1	.	TRBD1	TRBJ1-1	TGCGCCAGCAGCCAAAATGGACAGGGGTTAGGAAACACTGAAGCTTTCTTT	CASSQNGQGLGNTEAFF
TRBV7-9	.	TRBD2	TRBJ2-1	TGTGCCAGCAGCTTAACGGGAGGTAGCTCCTACAATGAGCAGTTCTTC	CASSLTGGSSYNEQFF
TRBV5-1	.	.	TRBJ2-3	TGCGCCAGCAGCGGTGGGGGCGGGAGCACAGATACGCAGTATTTT	CASSGGGGSTDTQYF
TRBV29-1	many	.	TRBJ1-1	TGCAGCGCGGACGCTGGGCTGACTGAAGCTTTCTTT	CSADAGLTEAFF